This entry is about one T cell receptor beta chain. The data stem from a study of T-cell memory formation after mild COVID-19. V was cut by 7 bases and J by 4 bases, with 16 bases left in between. The length of the CDR3 is 15 residues. Employing constant-segment primers, 5'RACE generated TCR alpha and TCR beta cDNA libraries bearing sample barcodes and UMIs. MiXCR was run by TCRdb on the 5' RACE reads, yielding one entry per CDR3 protein. The table lists roughly 150,000 distinct CDR3 sequences, 14% of them singletons. This chain links TRBV12-3 or TRBV12-4 with TRBJ1-4; D unclear. The receptor was isolated from an adult woman who had mild COVID-19 (a few samples of this study predate the infection). Cell type and time point are not known. Specimen: PBMCs or a T cell subset sorted from them (not recorded which). The CDR3 nucleotides read TGTGCCAGCACCCCCCCGGGAGGGATTAATGAAAAACTGTTTTTT. Its protein product is CASTPPGGINEKLFF.